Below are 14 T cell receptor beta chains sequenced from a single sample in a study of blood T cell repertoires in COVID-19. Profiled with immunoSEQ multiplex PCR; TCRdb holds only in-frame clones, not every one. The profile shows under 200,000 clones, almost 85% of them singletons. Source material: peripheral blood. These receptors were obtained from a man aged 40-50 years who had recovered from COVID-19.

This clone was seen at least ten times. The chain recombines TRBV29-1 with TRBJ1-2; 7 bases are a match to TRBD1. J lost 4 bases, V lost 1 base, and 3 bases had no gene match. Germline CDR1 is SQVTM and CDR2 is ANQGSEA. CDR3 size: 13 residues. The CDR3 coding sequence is TGCAGCGTTGAAGCAGGGGGAAGCTATGGCTACACCTTC. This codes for CSVEAGGSYGYTF.

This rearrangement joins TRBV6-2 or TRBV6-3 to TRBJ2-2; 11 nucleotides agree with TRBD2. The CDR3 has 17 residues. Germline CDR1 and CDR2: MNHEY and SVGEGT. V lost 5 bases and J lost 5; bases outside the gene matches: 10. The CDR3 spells CASSMRLAGLLTGELFF. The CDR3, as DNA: TGTGCCAGCAGTATGAGACTAGCGGGGTTGTTAACCGGGGAGCTGTTTTTT.

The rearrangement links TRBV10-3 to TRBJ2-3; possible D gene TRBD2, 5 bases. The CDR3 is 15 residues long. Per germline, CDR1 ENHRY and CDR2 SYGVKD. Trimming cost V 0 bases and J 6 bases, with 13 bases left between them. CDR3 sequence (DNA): TGTGCCATCAGTGAGTCTGGGTTTAGCGTGGATACGCAGTATTTT. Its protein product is CAISESGFSVDTQYF.

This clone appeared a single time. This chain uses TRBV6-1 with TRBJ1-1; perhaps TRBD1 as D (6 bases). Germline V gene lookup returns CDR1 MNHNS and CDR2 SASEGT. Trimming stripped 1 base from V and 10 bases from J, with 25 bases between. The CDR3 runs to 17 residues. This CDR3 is CASSEGEGDRNQAGAFF. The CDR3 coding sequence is TGTGCCAGCAGTGAAGGAGAGGGGGACCGGAACCAAGCCGGAGCTTTCTTT.

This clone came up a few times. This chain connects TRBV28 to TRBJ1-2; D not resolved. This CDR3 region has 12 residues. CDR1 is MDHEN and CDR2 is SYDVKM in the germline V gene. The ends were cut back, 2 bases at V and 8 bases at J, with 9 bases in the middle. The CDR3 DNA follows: TGTGCCAGCAGTTTAAGGACGGGGGGCTACACCTTC. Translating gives CASSLRTGGYTF.

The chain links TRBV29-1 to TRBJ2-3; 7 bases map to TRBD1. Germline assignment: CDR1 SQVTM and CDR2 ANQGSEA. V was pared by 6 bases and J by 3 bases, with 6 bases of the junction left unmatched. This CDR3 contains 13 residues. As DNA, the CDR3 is TGCAGCGTCCGCAGGGGGTTGACAGATACGCAGTATTTT. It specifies CSVRRGLTDTQYF.

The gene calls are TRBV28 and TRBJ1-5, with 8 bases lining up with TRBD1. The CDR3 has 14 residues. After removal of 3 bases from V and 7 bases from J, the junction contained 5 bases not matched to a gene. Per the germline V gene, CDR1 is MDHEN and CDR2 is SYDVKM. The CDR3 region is CASSFRGQRQPQHF. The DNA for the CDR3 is TGTGCCAGCAGTTTCAGGGGGCAGAGGCAGCCCCAGCATTTT.

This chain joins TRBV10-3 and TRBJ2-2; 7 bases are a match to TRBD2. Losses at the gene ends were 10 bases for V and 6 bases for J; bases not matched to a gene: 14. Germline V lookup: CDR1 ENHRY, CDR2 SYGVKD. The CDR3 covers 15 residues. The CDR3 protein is CATRGEFSFAGELFF. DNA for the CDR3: TGTGCCACCCGGGGGGAGTTCAGTTTCGCCGGGGAGCTGTTTTTT.

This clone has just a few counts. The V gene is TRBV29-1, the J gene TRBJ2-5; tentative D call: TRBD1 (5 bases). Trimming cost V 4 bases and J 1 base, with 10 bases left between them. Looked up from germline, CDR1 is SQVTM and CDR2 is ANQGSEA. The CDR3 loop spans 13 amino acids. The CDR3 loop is CSVARAVQETQYF. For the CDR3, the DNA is TGCAGCGTTGCCAGGGCGGTCCAAGAGACCCAGTACTTC.

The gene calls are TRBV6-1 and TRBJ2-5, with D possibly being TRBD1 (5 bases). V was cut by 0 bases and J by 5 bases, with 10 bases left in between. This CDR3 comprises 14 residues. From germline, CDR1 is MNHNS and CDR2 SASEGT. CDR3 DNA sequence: TGTGCCAGCAGTGAAGCCAGGGTACCGGAGACCCAGTACTTC. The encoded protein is CASSEARVPETQYF.

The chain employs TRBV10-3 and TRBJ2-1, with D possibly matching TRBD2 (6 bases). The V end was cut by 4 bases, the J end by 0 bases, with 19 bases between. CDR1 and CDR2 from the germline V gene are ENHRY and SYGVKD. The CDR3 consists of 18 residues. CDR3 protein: CAISAIYREPSSYNEQFF. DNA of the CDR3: TGTGCCATCAGTGCCATCTACCGGGAGCCTAGCTCCTACAATGAGCAGTTCTTC.

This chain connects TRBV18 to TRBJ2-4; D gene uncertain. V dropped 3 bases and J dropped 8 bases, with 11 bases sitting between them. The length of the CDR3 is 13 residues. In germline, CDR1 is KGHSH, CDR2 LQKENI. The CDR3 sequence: CASSPSPADIQYF. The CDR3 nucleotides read TGTGCCAGCTCACCCAGCCCGGCGGACATTCAGTACTTC.

The DNA of the CDR3 is TGTGCCAGCAGTGAAGAACGGGAGCAGTTCTTC. This translates into CASSEEREQFF. The chain carries TRBV2 and TRBJ2-1, with D unresolved. Per germline, CDR1 SNHLY and CDR2 FYNNEI. The CDR3 spans 11 residues. The V end lost 1 base, the J end lost 10 bases, and 5 bases lay between the germline ends. The full variable domain, its missing parts supplied by reference TRBV2 and TRBJ2-1, is EPEVTQTPSHQVTQMGQEVILRCVPISNHLYFYWYRQILGQKVEFLVSFYNNEISEKSEIFDDQFSVERPDGSNFTLKIRSTKLEDSAMYFCASSEEREQFFGPGTRLTVL.

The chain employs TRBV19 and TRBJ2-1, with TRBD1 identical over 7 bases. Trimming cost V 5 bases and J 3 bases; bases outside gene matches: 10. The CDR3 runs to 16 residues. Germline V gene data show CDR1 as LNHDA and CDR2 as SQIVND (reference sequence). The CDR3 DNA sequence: TGTGCCAGTAGTCCTTCTCTGACAGGGATCTACAATGAGCAGTTCTTC. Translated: CASSPSLTGIYNEQFF.